Each of the 20 T cell receptor beta chains below was sequenced from the same sample in a study of cytomegalovirus exposure and HLA in healthy donors. The primer mix had 60 Vbeta and 13 Jbeta primers. Assay: immunoSEQ multiplex PCR; the TCRdb copy retains only in-frame clones and omits some. Counted here are 150,000 to 200,000 clones, about 79% occurring once; the ten biggest clones make up around an eighth. The source material was PBMCs. These receptors originate from a man aged 45-65 years in good health and CMV-seropositive.

This chain's CDR3 is CSGRTGGNEKLFF. The CDR3 nucleotides read TGCAGCGGACGGACAGGGGGTAATGAAAAACTGTTTTTT. The V call is TRBV29-1, the J call TRBJ1-4, with 10 bases matching TRBD1. Germline assignment: CDR1 SQVTM and CDR2 ANQGSEA. This CDR3 has 13 amino acids. Trimming removed 7 bases from V and 4 bases from J; junction bases left unmatched: 3.

The chain carries TRBV7-2 and TRBJ2-5; 7 nucleotides agree with TRBD1. Looked up from germline, CDR1 is SGHTA and CDR2 is FQGNSA. After removal of 1 base from V and 2 bases from J, the junction contained 7 bases not matched to a gene. The CDR3 has 16 residues. The CDR3 protein is CASSLGSVRGQETQYF. The CDR3 bases are TGTGCCAGCAGCTTAGGATCCGTCAGGGGGCAAGAGACCCAGTACTTC.

V and J are TRBV5-5 and TRBJ2-7, with D possibly being TRBD2 (5 bases). V gave up 0 bases and J gave up 0 bases, with 7 bases separating them. CDR1 SGHKS and CDR2 YYEKEE come from the germline V gene (reference sequence). The CDR3 is 14 amino acids. CDR3 bases: TGTGCCAGCAGCTTGGTACGGGGCTCCTACGAGCAGTACTTC. Its translation: CASSLVRGSYEQYF.

J is TRBJ2-4 and V is TRBV6-1; D possibly corresponds to TRBD1 (5 bases). The CDR3 spans 15 residues. V lost 1 base, J lost 2 bases, and 9 bases lay in between. CDR1 and CDR2 (germline): MNHNS, SASEGT. DNA of the CDR3: TGTGCCAGCAGTGAAGAAAGGGGCTCCAAAAACATTCAGTACTTC. This codes for CASSEERGSKNIQYF.

The chain joins TRBV11-3 to TRBJ2-3; D is ambiguous. The CDR3 loop spans 13 amino acids. Looked up from germline, CDR1 is SGHNT and CDR2 is YENEEA. V lost 0 bases and J lost 3, with 4 bases in between. The CDR3 region has the DNA TGTGCCAGCAGCTTAGATCAGACAGATACGCAGTATTTT. This sequence encodes CASSLDQTDTQYF.

In regard to this clone: The junction and the germline gene differ at one end; a read error may be behind it. V and J are TRBV5-1 and TRBJ2-1, with 8 positions matching TRBD1. Germline V gene sequence: CDR1 SGHRS, CDR2 YFSETQ. This CDR3 is built from 15 residues. CDR3 sequence: CASTLNRGSLNEQFF. The CDR3 DNA reads as TGCGCCAGCACCTTGAACAGGGGGTCTCTCAATGAGCAGTTCTTC.

This clone occurred a few times. The chain recombines TRBV19 with TRBJ1-5, with 7 bases aligning to TRBD1. Unmatched junction bases numbered 13, after V lost 7 bases and J lost 7 bases. The CDR3 loop spans 15 amino acids. Germline CDR1 and CDR2: LNHDA and SQIVND (reference sequence). As DNA, the CDR3 is TGTGCCAGTAAGATTCGAGGACAGGTGTACCAGCCCCAGCATTTT. As protein: CASKIRGQVYQPQHF. Looking up the rest from reference TRBV19 and TRBJ1-5 gives the full variable domain: DGGITQSPKYLFRKEGQNVTLSCEQNLNHDAMYWYRQDPGQGLRLIYYSQIVNDFQKGDIAEGYSVSREKKESFPLTVTSAQKNPTAFYLCASKIRGQVYQPQHFGDGTRLSIL.

J is TRBJ2-7 and V is TRBV18; D might be TRBD2 (5 bases). Trimming took 2 bases from V and 4 from J, leaving 18 bases between them. Germline V gene sequence: CDR1 KGHSH, CDR2 LQKENI. There are 16 residues in the CDR3. This chain's CDR3 is CASSPEGWRSFYEQYV. CDR3 in DNA: TGTGCCAGCTCACCAGAGGGATGGAGGTCCTTTTACGAGCAGTACGTC.

This clone came up once. V is TRBV27 and J is TRBJ1-4, with TRBD1 matching over 9 bases. The length of the CDR3 is 14 residues. J was trimmed by 7 bases and V by 3 bases; bases with no gene match: 3. The germline CDR1 and CDR2 sequences are MNHEY and SMNVEV (reference sequence). Here the CDR3 reads CASSFETGGEKLFF. The CDR3 DNA reads as TGTGCCAGCAGTTTTGAGACAGGGGGTGAAAAACTGTTTTTT.

CDR3 in amino acids: CASSHPKGMGGEQFF. The DNA for the CDR3 is TGCGCCAGCAGCCACCCTAAGGGAATGGGGGGTGAGCAGTTCTTC. The chain carries TRBV4-3 and TRBJ2-1; tentatively, D is TRBD2 (6 bases). The CDR3 has 15 residues. Germline CDR1 LGHNA, CDR2 YSLEER. V lost 3 bases, J lost 9 bases, and 18 bases lay in between.

This clone has just a few counts. The chain employs TRBV6-6 and TRBJ1-1, with unresolved D. The ends were cut back, 0 bases at V and 1 base at J, with 12 bases in the middle. This CDR3 region has 16 residues. Germline CDR1 is MNHNY and CDR2 is SVGAGI (reference sequence). The CDR3 loop reads CASSYSRSPKNTEAFF. CDR3 in DNA: TGTGCCAGCAGTTACTCGAGGAGCCCTAAGAACACTGAAGCTTTCTTT.

The chain joins TRBV14 to TRBJ2-7; D gene ambiguous. Trimming took 0 bases from V and 1 from J, leaving 10 bases between them. The CDR3 spans 15 residues. Germline V CDR1 and CDR2: SGHDN, FVKESK. CDR3: CASSQDLRRSYEQYF. CDR3 bases: TGTGCCAGCAGCCAAGATTTACGGAGATCCTACGAGCAGTACTTC. Based on the CDR3 plus reference TRBV14 and TRBJ2-7, the full variable domain is EAGVTQFPSHSVIEKGQTVTLRCDPISGHDNLYWYRRVMGKEIKFLLHFVKESKQDESGMPNNRFLAERTGGTYSTLKVQPAELEDSGVYFCASSQDLRRSYEQYFGPGTRLTVT.

This sequence joins TRBV5-4 and TRBJ2-3, with 13 bases lining up with TRBD2. CDR3 length: 14 amino acids. V shed 3 bases, J shed 7 bases, and the junction held 2 bases outside the gene matches. The V gene's germline CDR1 is SGHNT and CDR2 YYREEE (reference sequence). This CDR3 is CASSWTSGGNTQYF. CDR3 nucleotides: TGTGCCAGCAGCTGGACTAGCGGGGGCAATACGCAGTATTTT.

The chain employs TRBV15 and TRBJ2-3; D call uncertain. The V gene's germline CDR1 is LNHNV and CDR2 YYDKDF (reference sequence). Trimming shortened V by 1 base and J by 5 bases, and 4 bases separated the two germline ends. The length of the CDR3 is 12 residues. The CDR3 DNA reads TGTGCCACCAGCAGAGCCCTAGATACGCAGTATTTT. Its protein is CATSRALDTQYF.

For the CDR3, the DNA is TGTGCCAGCAGTCGTGCTGGGAGCTATGGCTACACCTTC. Amino acid sequence: CASSRAGSYGYTF. The genes are TRBV6-5 and TRBJ1-2; D unclear. The V end lost 5 bases, the J end lost 4 bases, and 11 bases lay between the germline ends. The CDR3 consists of 13 residues. Per germline, CDR1 MNHEY and CDR2 SVGAGI.

The rearrangement links TRBV7-9 to TRBJ1-3; D may be TRBD1 (5 bases). Per germline, CDR1 SEHNR and CDR2 FQNEAQ (reference sequence). The CDR3 is 16 residues long. With 5 bases removed from V and 3 bases from J, the gap between germline ends came to 17 bases. Written as DNA, the CDR3 is TGTGCCAGCAGCCCTGGGGGGAATAGCTATGGAAACACCATATATTTT. It yields the protein CASSPGGNSYGNTIYF.

The V and J genes are TRBV19 and TRBJ1-3; D gene unclear. Germline values: CDR1 LNHDA, CDR2 SQIVND (reference sequence). The CDR3 is 13 amino acids. V gave up 5 bases and J gave up 1 base, with 6 bases separating them. This chain's CDR3 is CASSHNSGNTIYF. DNA of the CDR3: TGTGCCAGTAGTCACAATTCTGGAAACACCATATATTTT.

The rearrangement links TRBV27 to TRBJ1-3; unclear D gene. V was shortened by 5 bases and J by 0 bases, with 14 bases between the two germline ends. The CDR3 is 16 residues long. Germline lookup yields CDR1 MNHEY and CDR2 SMNVEV (reference sequence). CDR3 loop: CASSPTPGGSGNTIYF. CDR3 coding DNA: TGTGCCAGCAGTCCCACCCCCGGTGGCTCTGGAAACACCATATATTTT.

The chain employs TRBV2 and TRBJ1-1; D is possibly TRBD1 (5 bases). The CDR3 covers 13 residues. V gave up 3 bases and J gave up 7 bases, with 12 bases separating them. Germline V CDR1 and CDR2: SNHLY, FYNNEI. The CDR3, as DNA: TGTGCCAGCAGTGAGGAGGGGTCCTTTGAAGCTTTCTTT. Amino acid sequence: CASSEEGSFEAFF.

This chain joins TRBV7-2 and TRBJ2-7, with no clear D. The CDR3 is 15 residues long. The germline gives CDR1 SGHTA, CDR2 FQGNSA. The germline V and J ends were trimmed by 4 bases and 0 bases, with 13 bases remaining between them. The CDR3 coding sequence is TGTGCCAGCAGCTCCCTCGGAGTGCTCTCCTACGAGCAGTACTTC. This encodes CASSSLGVLSYEQYF.